A single sample is the source of the 21 T cell receptor beta chains below, sequenced in a study of memory CD4+ T cells and cytomegalovirus serostatus. The sort gate was single viable CD3+CD4+CD8-CD45RO+ cells for memory CD4+ T cells. Profiled with immunoSEQ multiplex PCR; TCRdb holds only in-frame clones, not every one. The table shows tens of thousands of clones, with approximately 83% occurring only once. The specimen sequenced was memory CD4+ T cells from blood. These receptor sequences come from an adult in good health and CMV-seronegative.

The V gene is TRBV13, the J gene TRBJ2-7; maybe TRBD1 (6 bases). Germline V gene data show CDR1 as PRHDT and CDR2 as FYEKMQ (reference sequence). This CDR3 has 13 residues. The V gene lost 3 bases and the J gene lost 4 bases, with 10 bases spanning the gap. The DNA for the CDR3 is TGTGCCAGCAGCTTCGGGCAGGGGTACGAGCAGTACTTC. Protein sequence: CASSFGQGYEQYF.

The rearrangement joins TRBV7-2 to TRBJ1-1; D ambiguous. The CDR3 extends over 13 amino acids. V lost 1 base and J 7 bases, leaving 10 bases between the germline ends. The germline CDR1 and CDR2 sequences are SGHTA and FQGNSA. For the CDR3, the DNA is TGTGCCAGCAGCTTAGGGTTCGGGAGTGAAGCTTTCTTT. As protein: CASSLGFGSEAFF.

In its sample, this clone is medium-sized. V is TRBV4-1 and J is TRBJ1-2; D not certain. V gave up 3 bases and J gave up 8 bases, with 13 bases separating them. The CDR3 spans 13 residues. Germline lookup yields CDR1 MGHRA and CDR2 YSYEKL. The CDR3 DNA sequence: TGCGCCAGCAGCCAGGACGGCCGAGGAGGCTACACCTTC. It encodes CASSQDGRGGYTF.

This sequence joins TRBV7-9 and TRBJ1-1; D ambiguous. CDR1 and CDR2 (germline): SEHNR, FQNEAQ (reference sequence). V shed 3 bases and J shed 2 bases, with 7 bases lying between them. The CDR3 spans 13 residues. CDR3 bases: TGTGCCAGCAGCTTCGCAGCTAACACTGAAGCTTTCTTT. Its translation is CASSFAANTEAFF.

This clone was seen once. The chain links TRBV2 to TRBJ1-1, with TRBD1 as a possible D gene (6 bases). Germline V gene lookup returns CDR1 SNHLY and CDR2 FYNNEI. Trimming left V 6 bases short and J 5 bases short, with 19 bases between. The CDR3 spans 15 residues. The CDR3 here is CASREIGGKLTEAFF. CDR3 nucleotides: TGTGCCAGCAGAGAAATAGGGGGTAAACTGACTGAAGCTTTCTTT.

The V gene is TRBV30, the J gene TRBJ1-2; D is ambiguous. Germline lookup yields CDR1 GTSNPN and CDR2 SVGIG (reference sequence). The CDR3 extends over 14 amino acids. V was cut by 2 bases and J by 1 base, with 11 bases left in between. The CDR3 region is CAWSPSRFNYGYTF. Here the CDR3 DNA reads TGTGCCTGGAGTCCCAGCCGATTTAACTATGGCTACACCTTC.

In DNA, the CDR3 is TGTGCCAGCAGTGAAAGGGTGGGGGCGTCTGTGGGCTACACCTTC. It specifies CASSERVGASVGYTF. V is TRBV2 and J is TRBJ1-2, with TRBD1 as a possible D gene (6 bases). CDR1 and CDR2 from the germline V gene are SNHLY and FYNNEI. The CDR3 has 15 amino acids. The V end was cut by 2 bases, the J end by 8 bases, with 18 bases between.

The V and J genes are TRBV5-1 and TRBJ1-1; D is ambiguous. In germline, CDR1 is SGHRS, CDR2 YFSETQ. The V gene lost 4 bases and the J gene lost 1 base, with 8 bases spanning the gap. The CDR3 is 13 amino acids. The CDR3 coding sequence is TGCGCCAGCAGCCCCTGGGAGAACACTGAAGCTTTCTTT. Translation gives CASSPWENTEAFF.

The rearrangement joins TRBV13 to TRBJ2-3; TRBD1 might be the D (5 bases). V was shortened by 5 bases and J by 0 bases, with 18 bases between the two germline ends. Germline assignment: CDR1 PRHDT and CDR2 FYEKMQ (reference sequence). This CDR3 has 17 amino acids. The chain's CDR3 is CASSPAAGLTSTDTQYF. The DNA for the CDR3 is TGTGCCAGCAGCCCGGCGGCAGGGTTGACAAGCACAGATACGCAGTATTTT.

The V call is TRBV7-2, the J call TRBJ2-1; 9 nucleotides line up with TRBD2. V trimming: 5 bases; J trimming: 5 bases; junction bases outside the gene matches: 7. Germline V gene data show CDR1 as SGHTA and CDR2 as FQGNSA. The CDR3 contains 15 residues. The DNA for the CDR3 is TGTGCCAGCAGCGTGGGACTAGCCAAGAACAATGAGCAGTTCTTC. Translation gives CASSVGLAKNNEQFF.

The chain combines TRBV6-5 with TRBJ2-7, with 12 bases identical to TRBD2. The CDR3 is 14 residues long. The germline CDR1 and CDR2 sequences are MNHEY and SVGAGI. Unmatched junction bases numbered 4, after V lost 6 bases and J lost 4 bases. The CDR3: CASSRLAGAYEQYF. The CDR3 nucleotides are TGTGCCAGCAGCCGACTAGCGGGGGCGTACGAGCAGTACTTC.

This clone was picked up one time. The chain links TRBV4-2 to TRBJ1-4; TRBD1 aligns across 7 bases. CDR3 length: 16 amino acids. Germline CDR1 reads LGHNA; CDR2 reads YNFKEQ. V shed 0 bases and J 6 bases; nucleotides not matched to a gene: 7. Here the CDR3 reads CASSQEARGGDEKLFF. The CDR3 region has the DNA TGTGCCAGCAGCCAAGAAGCCAGGGGGGGGGATGAAAAACTGTTTTTT.

CDR3 nucleotide sequence: TGTGCCAGCAGGTGGGACAGATGGACTGAAGCTTTCTTT. This gives the protein CASRWDRWTEAFF. The chain joins TRBV6-5 to TRBJ1-1; 7 bases fit TRBD1. The CDR3 is 13 residues long. Looked up from germline, CDR1 is MNHEY and CDR2 is SVGAGI. Trimming at V came to 6 bases and at J to 5 bases, leaving 6 bases not matched to a gene.

This clone has a handful of counts. This rearrangement joins TRBV27 to TRBJ2-7; 12 nucleotides align to TRBD1. Germline V gene lookup returns CDR1 MNHEY and CDR2 SMNVEV (reference sequence). V trimming: 6 bases; J trimming: 3 bases; junction bases outside the gene matches: 12. The CDR3 runs 17 residues. CDR3 region: CASSRGQGANRLYEQYF. Here the CDR3 DNA reads TGTGCCAGCAGCCGGGGACAGGGGGCTAACAGGCTCTACGAGCAGTACTTC.

The chain links TRBV4-3 to TRBJ1-5; D gene ambiguous. Trimming pared 0 bases from V and 1 base from J, leaving 4 bases between. This CDR3 is 14 amino acids long. Per germline, CDR1 LGHNA and CDR2 YSLEER. CDR3 in amino acids: CASSQEGSNQPQHF. The CDR3 DNA sequence: TGCGCCAGCAGCCAAGAGGGGAGCAATCAGCCCCAGCATTTT.

This clone has just one count. CDR3 protein: CASSQDLTGELFF. The CDR3, as DNA: TGCGCCAGCAGCCAAGATCTGACCGGGGAGCTGTTTTTT. The rearrangement uses TRBV4-3 and TRBJ2-2; no clear D. The CDR3 consists of 13 residues. Germline lookup yields CDR1 LGHNA and CDR2 YSLEER. Trimming took off 0 bases at V and 5 bases at J, with 4 bases between the two ends.

V gene TRBV5-6 combines with J gene TRBJ1-1; a weak D match, TRBD1 (6 bases). The ends were cut back, 4 bases at V and 0 bases at J, with 13 bases in the middle. Germline CDR1 is SGHDT and CDR2 is YYEEEE. This CDR3 contains 15 residues. In nucleotides, the CDR3 is TGTGCCAGCAGCAGGACAGAGGCCTTGAACACTGAAGCTTTCTTT. This codes for CASSRTEALNTEAFF. Supplemented by reference TRBV5-6 and TRBJ1-1, the full variable domain reads DAGVTQSPTHLIKTRGQQVTLRCSPKSGHDTVSWYQQALGQGPQFIFQYYEEEERQRGNFPDRFSGHQFPNYSSELNVNALLLGDSALYLCASSRTEALNTEAFFGQGTRLTVV.

As concerns this clone: The sample carries other DNA sequences with the same CDR3. This chain links TRBV5-6 with TRBJ2-5, with TRBD2 matching over 12 bases. Germline CDR1 reads SGHDT; CDR2 reads YYEEEE. Trimming removed 4 bases from V and 2 bases from J; junction bases left unmatched: 3. The CDR3 runs 15 residues. For the CDR3, the DNA is TGTGCCAGCAGCCTCGGACTAGCGGGGCAAGAGACCCAGTACTTC. Amino acid sequence: CASSLGLAGQETQYF.

V is TRBV7-6 and J is TRBJ2-7; the D gene is possibly TRBD2 (6 bases). Trimming took off 0 bases at V and 0 bases at J, with 9 bases between the two ends. Germline values: CDR1 SGHVS, CDR2 FNYEAQ. The CDR3 runs 15 residues. The CDR3 here is CASSLAGGASYEQYF. The DNA for the CDR3 is TGTGCCAGCAGCTTAGCGGGCGGGGCCTCCTACGAGCAGTACTTC. Filled out from reference TRBV7-6 and TRBJ2-7, the complete variable domain reads GAGVSQSPRYKVTKRGQDVALRCDPISGHVSLYWYRQALGQGPEFLTYFNYEAQQDKSGLPNDRFSAERPEGSISTLTIQRTEQRDSAMYRCASSLAGGASYEQYFGPGTRLTVT.

The V and J genes are TRBV7-2 and TRBJ2-7; no reliable D call. Germline-derived CDR1 and CDR2 are SGHTA and FQGNSA. The CDR3 runs 11 residues. V gave up 2 bases and J gave up 4 bases, with 3 bases separating them. The CDR3 region is CASSLQYEQYF. Written as DNA, the CDR3 is TGTGCCAGCAGCTTACAGTACGAGCAGTACTTC.

This chain connects TRBV10-3 to TRBJ2-2; the match to TRBD2 covers 13 bases. The germline V gene encodes CDR1 ENHRY and CDR2 SYGVKD. The length of the CDR3 is 16 residues. With 11 bases clipped from V and 0 bases from J, the junction kept 6 bases outside the gene matches. CDR3: CASRLAGGSNTGELFF. CDR3 DNA: TGTGCCTCTAGACTAGCGGGGGGCTCGAACACCGGGGAGCTGTTTTTT.